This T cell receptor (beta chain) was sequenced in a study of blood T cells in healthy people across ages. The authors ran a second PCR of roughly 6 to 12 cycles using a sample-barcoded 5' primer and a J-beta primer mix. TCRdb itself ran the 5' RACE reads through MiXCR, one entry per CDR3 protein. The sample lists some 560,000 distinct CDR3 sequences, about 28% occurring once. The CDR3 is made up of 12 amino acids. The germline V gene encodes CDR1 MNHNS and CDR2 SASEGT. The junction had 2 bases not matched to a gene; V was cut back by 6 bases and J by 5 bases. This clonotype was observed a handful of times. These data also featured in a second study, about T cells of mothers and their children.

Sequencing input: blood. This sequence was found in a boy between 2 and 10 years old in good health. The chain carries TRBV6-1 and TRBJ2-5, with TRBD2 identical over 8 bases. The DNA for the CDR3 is TGTGCCAGCAGCCGGACTAGCGAGACCCAGTACTTC. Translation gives CASSRTSETQYF.